This T cell receptor beta chain came from a study of shared clonotypes between healthy human individuals. The study's findings and limits: Compared with memory subsets, naive subsets generally had larger estimated richness.

Trimming at V came to 2 bases and at J to 4 bases, leaving 3 bases not matched to a gene. CDR1 and CDR2 from the germline V gene are PRHDT and FYEKMQ (reference sequence). This CDR3 is 14 amino acids long. The assay was immunoSEQ multiplex PCR, and TCRdb's table has in-frame clones only and misses some. The data show under 2,000,000 clones, less than 95% seen once. About this clone: What it binds is not known.

Naivety among CD8 cells was defined by CD45RO negativity and positive CCR7 selection, thereby excluding terminally differentiated effector memory CD45RA+ cells. Input material: naive CD8+ T cells sorted from blood. The sequence was obtained from a man aged 18-30 years in good health. The J gene is TRBJ1-2, the V gene TRBV13, with 8 bases identical to TRBD1. DNA of the CDR3: TGTGCCAGCAGCTTACAGGGGGCGGTCTATGGCTACACCTTC. This encodes CASSLQGAVYGYTF.